Shown below are 20 T cell receptor beta chains from a single sample sequenced in a study of Tregs in tolerant kidney transplant recipients. Sequencing used immunoSEQ multiplex PCR; TCRdb keeps in-frame clones, though not all of them. The table records approximately 90,000 clones, over 85% of them present only once. What was sequenced was CD8+ T cells from blood. The receptors derive from a human donor in good health.

V is TRBV6-1 and J is TRBJ1-1, with D unclear. The CDR3 runs 15 residues. V was trimmed by 3 bases and J by 4 bases, leaving 15 bases between them. Germline values: CDR1 MNHNS, CDR2 SASEGT. Here the CDR3 DNA reads TGTGCCAGCAGTGATTCCTTAGACCATGCCACTGAAGCTTTCTTT. Translating it yields CASSDSLDHATEAFF.

CDR3 in amino acids: CASNRAGGIQETQYF. The CDR3 DNA reads TGTGCCAGCAATCGAGCGGGGGGGATCCAAGAGACCCAGTACTTC. The chain has TRBV7-9 and TRBJ2-5, with 10 bases fitting TRBD2. Germline values: CDR1 SEHNR, CDR2 FQNEAQ (reference sequence). This CDR3 comprises 15 residues. With 7 bases clipped from V and 1 base from J, the junction kept 6 bases outside the gene matches.

The V call is TRBV4-1, the J call TRBJ2-7, with D tentatively TRBD1 or TRBD2 (6 bases each). The germline V gene has CDR1 MGHRA and CDR2 YSYEKL. V dropped 2 bases and J dropped 2 bases, with 13 bases sitting between them. CDR3 size: 15 residues. The CDR3, as DNA: TGCGCCAGCAGCCAACCGGGGGCAGGGACCTACGAGCAGTACTTC. Encoded protein: CASSQPGAGTYEQYF.

V and J are TRBV27 and TRBJ2-5; 7 bases line up with TRBD2. There are 15 residues in the CDR3. J was trimmed by 3 bases and V by 4 bases; bases with no gene match: 8. Germline CDR1 reads MNHEY; CDR2 reads SMNVEV (reference sequence). The CDR3 here is CASSSAGALKETQYF. In DNA, the CDR3 is TGTGCCAGCAGTTCCGCGGGAGCCTTGAAAGAGACCCAGTACTTC.

A note on this clone: Its ends do not fully match the called genes, so a read error is possible. The V call is TRBV27, the J call TRBJ2-3; D unclear. CDR3 length: 13 amino acids. The germline gives CDR1 MNHEY, CDR2 SMNVEV (reference sequence). The CDR3 DNA follows: TGTGCCAGCAGGTTATATAGCACAGATACGCAGTATTTT. Its protein product is CASRLYSTDTQYF.

In DNA form, the CDR3 reads TGTGCCAGCAGCCTACCTTCTAGCGGGAACAATGAGCAGTTCTTC. It translates to CASSLPSSGNNEQFF. V and J are TRBV13 and TRBJ2-1; 9 nucleotides agree with TRBD2. The CDR3 runs to 15 residues. Losses at the gene ends were 5 bases for V and 5 bases for J; bases not matched to a gene: 7. The germline V gene has CDR1 PRHDT and CDR2 FYEKMQ (reference sequence). Together with reference TRBV13 and TRBJ2-1, the CDR3 gives the full variable domain: AAGVIQSPRHLIKEKRETATLKCYPIPRHDTVYWYQQGPGQDPQFLISFYEKMQSDKGSIPDRFSAQQFSDYHSELNMSSLELGDSALYFCASSLPSSGNNEQFFGPGTRLTVL.

The J gene is TRBJ1-1, the V gene TRBV5-6, with D possibly being TRBD1 (6 bases). The germline V gene has CDR1 SGHDT and CDR2 YYEEEE. Trimming left V 1 base short and J 1 base short, with 14 bases between. The CDR3 has 16 residues. The CDR3 spells CASSLTEDRWNTEAFF. The CDR3 DNA is TGTGCCAGCAGCTTGACGGAAGACAGGTGGAACACTGAAGCTTTCTTT.

The rearrangement links TRBV10-2 to TRBJ2-1, with D possibly matching TRBD2 (5 bases). Germline V gene sequence: CDR1 WSHSY, CDR2 SAAADI. Trimming shortened V by 7 bases and J by 0 bases, and 19 bases separated the two germline ends. The CDR3 extends over 17 amino acids. CDR3 DNA: TGCGCCAGCACCCAGGACGACTTCACTAGCTCCTACAATGAGCAGTTCTTC. Protein: CASTQDDFTSSYNEQFF.

V and J are TRBV2 and TRBJ1-2; D is perhaps TRBD1 (5 bases). In germline, CDR1 is SNHLY, CDR2 FYNNEI. V lost 6 bases and J 2 bases, leaving 13 bases between the germline ends. This CDR3 comprises 14 residues. The CDR3 DNA reads TGTGCCAGCAGGGGGGGGTTAGGGAACTATGGCTACACCTTC. It yields the protein CASRGGLGNYGYTF.

The chain couples TRBV5-6 to TRBJ1-1; 9 nucleotides align to TRBD1. The CDR3 has 15 amino acids. The V gene end was trimmed by 5 bases and the J gene end by 3 bases; junction bases not matched to a gene: 8. Germline V gene lookup returns CDR1 SGHDT and CDR2 YYEEEE. CDR3 sequence: CASRYPGQGDTEAFF. The CDR3 DNA reads TGTGCCAGCAGGTACCCGGGACAGGGCGACACTGAAGCTTTCTTT.

This chain's CDR3 is CASSQDGGSIREKLFF. In nucleotides, the CDR3 is TGTGCCAGCAGCCAAGATGGAGGGTCCATCAGGGAAAAACTGTTTTTT. This sequence joins TRBV14 and TRBJ1-4; no clear D gene. Germline CDR1 SGHDN, CDR2 FVKESK. The CDR3 loop spans 16 amino acids. V was trimmed by 0 bases and J by 8 bases, leaving 16 bases between them.

The chain recombines TRBV6-5 with TRBJ2-7, with D perhaps given as TRBD1 or TRBD2 (6 bases each). Germline values: CDR1 MNHEY, CDR2 SVGAGI. The ends were cut back, 6 bases at V and 0 bases at J, with 15 bases in the middle. This CDR3 region has 15 residues. The CDR3 is CASSPGAGTSYEQYF. As DNA, the CDR3 is TGTGCCAGCAGCCCAGGGGCGGGAACCTCCTACGAGCAGTACTTC.

The V and J genes are TRBV4-1 and TRBJ1-1; the match to TRBD1 covers 7 bases. Germline assignment: CDR1 MGHRA and CDR2 YSYEKL. Trimming at V came to 4 bases and at J to 3 bases, leaving 5 bases not matched to a gene. The CDR3 has 14 residues. The CDR3 reads CASSPGTAHTEAFF. DNA of the CDR3: TGCGCCAGCAGCCCGGGGACAGCCCACACTGAAGCTTTCTTT.

The chain employs TRBV18 and TRBJ1-6; a possible D gene is TRBD1 (5 bases). V dropped 4 bases and J dropped 8 bases, with 15 bases sitting between them. There are 15 residues in the CDR3. In germline, CDR1 is KGHSH, CDR2 LQKENI. The CDR3 spells CASSQGPRWDSPLHF. As DNA, the CDR3 is TGTGCCAGCTCACAGGGACCACGGTGGGATTCACCCCTCCACTTT.

The gene calls are TRBV6-1 and TRBJ2-1, with unresolved D. The CDR3 length is 12 residues. V was clipped by 2 bases and J by 3 bases, with 2 bases between them. Germline V gene lookup returns CDR1 MNHNS and CDR2 SASEGT. The chain's CDR3 is CASSERYNEQFF. CDR3 bases: TGTGCCAGCAGTGAACGCTACAATGAGCAGTTCTTC.

This clone was counted only a few times. This chain connects TRBV6-5 to TRBJ1-2, with 7 bases lining up with TRBD1. The CDR3 contains 13 residues. Germline-derived CDR1 and CDR2 are MNHEY and SVGAGI. V shed 6 bases and J 8 bases; nucleotides not matched to a gene: 9. The CDR3 bases are TGTGCCAGCAGCTGGGACAGCTATTACGGCTACACCTTC. Translated: CASSWDSYYGYTF.

The V call is TRBV7-9, the J call TRBJ2-7, with TRBD1 matching 7 bases. Germline V gives CDR1 SEHNR, CDR2 FQNEAQ (reference sequence). This CDR3 is built from 12 residues. The V and J ends lost 5 bases and 6 bases, in that order; junction bases with no gene match: 4. DNA for the CDR3: TGTGCCAGCAGCGGCCGGGACAGCGAGCAGTACTTC. Its protein product is CASSGRDSEQYF.

This chain links TRBV7-9 with TRBJ2-3; no firm D call. The CDR3 extends over 14 amino acids. Trimming stripped 4 bases from V and 4 bases from J, with 12 bases between. Germline lookup yields CDR1 SEHNR and CDR2 FQNEAQ (reference sequence). In DNA form, the CDR3 reads TGTGCCAGCAGCTATCGACTTGCCCCAGATACGCAGTATTTT. The encoded protein is CASSYRLAPDTQYF.

The chain is built from TRBV27 and TRBJ2-7; D is uncertain. Germline V gives CDR1 MNHEY, CDR2 SMNVEV (reference sequence). The length of the CDR3 is 11 residues. With 4 bases removed from V and 2 bases from J, the gap between germline ends came to 3 bases. The chain's CDR3 is CASSSTYEQYF. In nucleotides, the CDR3 is TGTGCCAGCAGTTCAACCTACGAGCAGTACTTC.

This chain joins TRBV5-4 and TRBJ2-3; 9 bases align to TRBD2. CDR3 length: 17 residues. Germline V gene lookup returns CDR1 SGHNT and CDR2 YYREEE (reference sequence). J lost 1 base, V lost 2 bases, and 8 bases had no gene match. CDR3 residues: CASSFELAGGRTDTQYF. DNA for the CDR3: TGTGCCAGCAGCTTCGAACTGGCGGGGGGGCGCACAGATACGCAGTATTTT.